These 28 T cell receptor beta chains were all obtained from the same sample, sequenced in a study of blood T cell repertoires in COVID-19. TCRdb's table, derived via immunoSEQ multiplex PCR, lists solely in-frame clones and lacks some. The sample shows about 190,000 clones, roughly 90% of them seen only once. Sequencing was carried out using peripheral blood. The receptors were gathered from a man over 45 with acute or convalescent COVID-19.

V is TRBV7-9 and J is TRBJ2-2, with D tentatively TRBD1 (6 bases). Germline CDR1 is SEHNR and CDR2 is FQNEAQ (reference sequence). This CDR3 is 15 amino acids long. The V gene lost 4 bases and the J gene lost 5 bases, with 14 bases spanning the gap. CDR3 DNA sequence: TGTGCCAGCAGCTCAAGGTGGGACACGACCGGGGAGCTGTTTTTT. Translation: CASSSRWDTTGELFF.

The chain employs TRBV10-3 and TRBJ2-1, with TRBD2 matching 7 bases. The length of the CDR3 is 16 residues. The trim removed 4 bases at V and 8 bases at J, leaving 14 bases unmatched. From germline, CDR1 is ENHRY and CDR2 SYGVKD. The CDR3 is CAISGKAGTIDHEQFF. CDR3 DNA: TGTGCCATCAGTGGAAAAGCGGGGACTATCGATCATGAGCAGTTCTTC.

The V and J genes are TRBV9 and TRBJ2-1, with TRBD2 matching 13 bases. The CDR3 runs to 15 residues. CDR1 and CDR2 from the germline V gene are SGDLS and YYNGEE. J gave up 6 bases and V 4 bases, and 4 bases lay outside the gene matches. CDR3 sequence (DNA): TGTGCCAGCAGCCCCCGACTAGCGGGAGGCAATGAGCAGTTCTTC. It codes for CASSPRLAGGNEQFF. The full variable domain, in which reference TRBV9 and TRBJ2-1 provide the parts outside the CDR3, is DSGVTQTPKHLITATGQRVTLRCSPRSGDLSVYWYQQSLDQGLQFLIQYYNGEERAKGNILERFSAQQFPDLHSELNLSSLELGDSALYFCASSPRLAGGNEQFFGPGTRLTVL.

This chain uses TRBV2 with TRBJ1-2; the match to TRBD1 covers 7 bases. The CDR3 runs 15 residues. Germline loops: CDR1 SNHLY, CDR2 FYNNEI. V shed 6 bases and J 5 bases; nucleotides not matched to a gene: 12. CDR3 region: CASRKPGTVEYGYTF. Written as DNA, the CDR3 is TGTGCCAGCAGAAAACCGGGGACAGTGGAATATGGCTACACCTTC.

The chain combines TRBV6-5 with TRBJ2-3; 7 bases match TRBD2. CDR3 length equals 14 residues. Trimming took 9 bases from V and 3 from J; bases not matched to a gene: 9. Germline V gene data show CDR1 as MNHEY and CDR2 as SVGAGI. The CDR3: CASWRGWGTDTQYF. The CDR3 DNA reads TGTGCCAGTTGGCGGGGGTGGGGGACAGATACGCAGTATTTT.

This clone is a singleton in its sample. The CDR3, as DNA: TGTGCCACCAGTGGGCAGGGGGTCACCGGGGAGCTGTTTTTT. It encodes CATSGQGVTGELFF. The chain uses TRBV24-1 and TRBJ2-2; 7 nucleotides agree with TRBD1. From germline, CDR1 is KGHDR and CDR2 SFDVKD. V trimming: 5 bases; J trimming: 4 bases; junction bases outside the gene matches: 3. CDR3 length equals 14 residues.

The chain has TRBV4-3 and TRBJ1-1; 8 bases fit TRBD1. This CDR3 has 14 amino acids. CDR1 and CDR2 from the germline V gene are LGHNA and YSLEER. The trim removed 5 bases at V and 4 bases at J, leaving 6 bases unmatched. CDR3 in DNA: TGCGCCAGCAGCGACAGGGGCGGGGGCACTGAAGCTTTCTTT. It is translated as CASSDRGGGTEAFF.

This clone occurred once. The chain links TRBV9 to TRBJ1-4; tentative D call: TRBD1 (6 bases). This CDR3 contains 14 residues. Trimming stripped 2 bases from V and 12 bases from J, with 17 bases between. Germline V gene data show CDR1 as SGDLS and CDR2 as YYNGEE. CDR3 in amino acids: CASSVLPLGGELFF. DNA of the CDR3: TGTGCCAGCAGCGTCCTACCCCTAGGGGGGGAACTGTTTTTT. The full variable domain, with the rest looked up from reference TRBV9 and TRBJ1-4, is DSGVTQTPKHLITATGQRVTLRCSPRSGDLSVYWYQQSLDQGLQFLIQYYNGEERAKGNILERFSAQQFPDLHSELNLSSLELGDSALYFCASSVLPLGGELFFGSGTQLSVL.

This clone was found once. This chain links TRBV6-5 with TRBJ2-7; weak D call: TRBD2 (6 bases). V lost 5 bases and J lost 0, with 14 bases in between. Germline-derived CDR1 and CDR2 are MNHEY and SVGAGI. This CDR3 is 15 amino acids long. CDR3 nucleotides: TGTGCCAGCAGTACTAACCGGGAGATCTCCTACGAGCAGTACGTC. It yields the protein CASSTNREISYEQYV.

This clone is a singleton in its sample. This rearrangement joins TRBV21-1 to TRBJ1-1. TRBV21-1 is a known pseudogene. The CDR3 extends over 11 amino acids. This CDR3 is CASGDYTEAFF. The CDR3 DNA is TGTGCCAGCGGGGACTACACTGAAGCTTTCTTT.

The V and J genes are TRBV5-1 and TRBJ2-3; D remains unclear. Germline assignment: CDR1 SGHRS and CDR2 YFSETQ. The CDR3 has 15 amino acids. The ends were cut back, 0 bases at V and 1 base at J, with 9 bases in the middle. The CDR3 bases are TGCGCCAGCAGCTTGGACGAGCCACGCACAGATACGCAGTATTTT. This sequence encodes CASSLDEPRTDTQYF. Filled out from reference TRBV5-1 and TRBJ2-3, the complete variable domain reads KAGVTQTPRYLIKTRGQQVTLSCSPISGHRSVSWYQQTPGQGLQFLFEYFSETQRNKGNFPGRFSGRQFSNSRSEMNVSTLELGDSALYLCASSLDEPRTDTQYFGPGTRLTVL.

CDR3 sequence (DNA): TGTGCCAGCAGCATCAGTGGGGGCCGGCAGCATTTT. Translation gives CASSISGGRQHF. The chain has TRBV7-9 and TRBJ1-5, with D perhaps TRBD1 (6 bases). CDR1 is SEHNR and CDR2 is FQNEAQ in the germline V gene (reference sequence). This CDR3 comprises 12 residues. V was cut by 5 bases and J by 13 bases, with 15 bases left in between.

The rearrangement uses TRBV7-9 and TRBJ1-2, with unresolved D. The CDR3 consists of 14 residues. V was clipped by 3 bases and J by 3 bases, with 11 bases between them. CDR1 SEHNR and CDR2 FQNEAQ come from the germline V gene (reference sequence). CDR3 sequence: CASSLFGGDYGYTF. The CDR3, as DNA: TGTGCCAGCAGCTTGTTCGGAGGAGACTATGGCTACACCTTC.

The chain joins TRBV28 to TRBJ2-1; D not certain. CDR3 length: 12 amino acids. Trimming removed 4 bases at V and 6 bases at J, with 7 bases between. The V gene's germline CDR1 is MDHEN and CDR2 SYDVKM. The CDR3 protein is CASSYYSNEQFF. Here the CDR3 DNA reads TGTGCCAGCAGTTATTACAGCAATGAGCAGTTCTTC.

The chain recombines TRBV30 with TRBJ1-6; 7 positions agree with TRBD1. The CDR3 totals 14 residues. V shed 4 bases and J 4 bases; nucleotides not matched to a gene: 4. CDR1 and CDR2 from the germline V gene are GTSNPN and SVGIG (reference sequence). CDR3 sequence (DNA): TGTGCCTGGATATCAGGGGGGTATAATTCACCCCTCCACTTT. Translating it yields CAWISGGYNSPLHF.

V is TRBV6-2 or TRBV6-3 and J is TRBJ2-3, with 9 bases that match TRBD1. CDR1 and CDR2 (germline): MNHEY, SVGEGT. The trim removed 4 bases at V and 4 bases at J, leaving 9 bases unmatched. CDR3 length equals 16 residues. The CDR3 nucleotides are TGTGCCAGCAGTTTCTTTGGGACAGGGATTTCAGATACGCAGTATTTT. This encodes CASSFFGTGISDTQYF.

The DNA of the CDR3 is TGCAGTGCTAGTCCCGGACAGGGTCCCTCTGGGGCCAACGTCCTGACTTTC. It encodes CSASPGQGPSGANVLTF. V and J are TRBV20-1 and TRBJ2-6, with 8 bases fitting TRBD1. The V and J ends lost 3 bases and 0 bases, in that order; junction bases with no gene match: 7. This CDR3 contains 17 residues. The germline gives CDR1 DFQATT, CDR2 SNEGSKA (reference sequence).

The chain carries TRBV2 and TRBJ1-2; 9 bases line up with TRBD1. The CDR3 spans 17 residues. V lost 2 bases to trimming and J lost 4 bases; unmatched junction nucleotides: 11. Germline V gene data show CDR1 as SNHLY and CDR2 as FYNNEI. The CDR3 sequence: CASSELFGDRDPYGYTF. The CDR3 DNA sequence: TGTGCCAGCAGTGAATTGTTCGGGGACAGGGACCCCTATGGCTACACCTTC.

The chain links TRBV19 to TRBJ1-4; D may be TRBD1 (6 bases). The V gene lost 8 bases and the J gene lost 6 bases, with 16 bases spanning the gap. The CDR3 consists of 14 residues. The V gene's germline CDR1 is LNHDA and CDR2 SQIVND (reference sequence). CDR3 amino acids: CASPLGQCYEKLFF. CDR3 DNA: TGTGCCAGTCCATTAGGACAGTGCTATGAAAAACTGTTTTTT.

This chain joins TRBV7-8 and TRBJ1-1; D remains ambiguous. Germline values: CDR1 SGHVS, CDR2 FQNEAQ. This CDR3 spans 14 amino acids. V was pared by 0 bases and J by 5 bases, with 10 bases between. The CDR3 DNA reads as TGTGCCAGCAGCTTAGCGCTCCGGGTTACTGAAGCTTTCTTT. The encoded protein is CASSLALRVTEAFF.

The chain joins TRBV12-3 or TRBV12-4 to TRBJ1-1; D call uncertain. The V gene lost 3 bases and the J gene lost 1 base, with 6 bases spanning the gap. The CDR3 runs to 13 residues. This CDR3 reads CASSLRQNTEAFF. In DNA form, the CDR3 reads TGTGCCAGCAGTTTGAGGCAGAACACTGAAGCTTTCTTT.

As DNA, the CDR3 is TGTGCCAGCAGCTCGACAGGGGGCCTCTATAGCAATCAGCCCCAGCATTTT. Translation gives CASSSTGGLYSNQPQHF. The chain has TRBV7-2 and TRBJ1-5; 10 bases match TRBD1. The CDR3 totals 17 residues. J gave up 0 bases and V 4 bases, and 6 bases lay outside the gene matches. Looked up from germline, CDR1 is SGHTA and CDR2 is FQGNSA.

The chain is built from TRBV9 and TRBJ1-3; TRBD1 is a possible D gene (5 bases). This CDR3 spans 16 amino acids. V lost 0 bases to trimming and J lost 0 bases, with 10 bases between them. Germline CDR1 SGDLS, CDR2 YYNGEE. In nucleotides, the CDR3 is TGTGCCAGCAGCGTAGAAGGGGTTGGCTCTGGAAACACCATATATTTT. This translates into CASSVEGVGSGNTIYF. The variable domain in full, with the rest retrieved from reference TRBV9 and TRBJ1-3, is DSGVTQTPKHLITATGQRVTLRCSPRSGDLSVYWYQQSLDQGLQFLIQYYNGEERAKGNILERFSAQQFPDLHSELNLSSLELGDSALYFCASSVEGVGSGNTIYFGEGSWLTVV.

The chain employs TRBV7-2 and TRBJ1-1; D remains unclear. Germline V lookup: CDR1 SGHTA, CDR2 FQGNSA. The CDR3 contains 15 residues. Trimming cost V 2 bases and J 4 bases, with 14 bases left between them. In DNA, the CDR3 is TGTGCCAGCAGCTTAAGCGCCCGGTCCGCCACTGAAGCTTTCTTT. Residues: CASSLSARSATEAFF.

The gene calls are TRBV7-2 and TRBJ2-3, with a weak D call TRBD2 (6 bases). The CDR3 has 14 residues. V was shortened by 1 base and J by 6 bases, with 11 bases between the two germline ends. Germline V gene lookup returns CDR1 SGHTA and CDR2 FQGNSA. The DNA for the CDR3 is TGTGCCAGCAGCTTAGTTGGGGCGGGGGATACGCAGTATTTT. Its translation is CASSLVGAGDTQYF. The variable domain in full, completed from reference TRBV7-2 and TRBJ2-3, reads GAGVSQSPSNKVTEKGKDVELRCDPISGHTALYWYRQSLGQGLEFLIYFQGNSAPDKSGLPSDRFSAERTGGSVSTLTIQRTQQEDSAVYLCASSLVGAGDTQYFGPGTRLTVL.

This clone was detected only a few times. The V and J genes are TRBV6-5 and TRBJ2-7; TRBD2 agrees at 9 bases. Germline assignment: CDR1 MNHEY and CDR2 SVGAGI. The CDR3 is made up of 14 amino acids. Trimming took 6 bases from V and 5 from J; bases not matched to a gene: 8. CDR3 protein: CASRGTGTSNEQYF. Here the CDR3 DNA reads TGTGCCAGCAGGGGAACCGGGACTAGCAACGAGCAGTACTTC.

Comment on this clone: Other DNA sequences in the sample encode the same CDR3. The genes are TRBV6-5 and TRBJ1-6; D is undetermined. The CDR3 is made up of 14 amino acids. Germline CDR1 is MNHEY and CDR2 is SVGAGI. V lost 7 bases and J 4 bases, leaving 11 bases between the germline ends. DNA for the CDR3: TGTGCCAGCATGGGAGGTAGTTATAATTCACCCCTCCACTTT. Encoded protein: CASMGGSYNSPLHF.

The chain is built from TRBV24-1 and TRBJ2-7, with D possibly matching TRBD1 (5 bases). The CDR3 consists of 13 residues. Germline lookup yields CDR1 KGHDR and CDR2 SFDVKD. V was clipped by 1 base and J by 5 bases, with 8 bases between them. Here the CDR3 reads CATSDFRGNEQYF. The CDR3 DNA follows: TGTGCCACCAGTGATTTTAGGGGCAACGAGCAGTACTTC.